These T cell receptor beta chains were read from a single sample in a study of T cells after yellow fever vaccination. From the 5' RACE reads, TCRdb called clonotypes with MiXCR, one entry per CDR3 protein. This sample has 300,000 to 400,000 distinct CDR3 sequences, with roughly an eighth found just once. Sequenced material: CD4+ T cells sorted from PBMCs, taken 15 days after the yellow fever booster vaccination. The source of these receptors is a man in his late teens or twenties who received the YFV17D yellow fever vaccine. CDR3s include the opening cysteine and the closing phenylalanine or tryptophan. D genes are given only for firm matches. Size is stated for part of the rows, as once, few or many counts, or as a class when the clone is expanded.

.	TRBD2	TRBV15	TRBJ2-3	CATSNPSGGAHTQYF	TGTGCCACCAGCAACCCCAGCGGGGGGGCTCATACGCAGTATTTT
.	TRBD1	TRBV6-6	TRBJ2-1	CASSYGTGDNEQFF	TGTGCCAGCAGTTACGGGACAGGGGACAATGAGCAGTTCTTC
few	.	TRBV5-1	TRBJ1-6	CASSLVAGSDSPLHF	TGCGCCAGCAGCTTGGTGGCTGGGAGTGATTCACCCCTCCACTTT
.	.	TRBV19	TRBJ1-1	CASSIWRGQTEAFF	TGTGCCAGTAGTATCTGGAGGGGTCAAACTGAAGCTTTCTTT
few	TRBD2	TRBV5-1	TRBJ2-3	CASSLALLAGGPDTQYF	TGCGCCAGCAGCTTGGCCCTACTAGCGGGGGGGCCTGATACGCAGTATTTT
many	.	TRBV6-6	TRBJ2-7	CASTRREKAYEQYF	TGTGCCAGCACCAGGAGGGAAAAAGCCTACGAGCAGTACTTC
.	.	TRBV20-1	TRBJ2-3	CSARNRVKLTDTQYF	TGCAGTGCTAGAAACAGGGTTAAGCTCACAGATACGCAGTATTTT
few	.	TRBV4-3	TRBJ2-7	CASSREPASWQYF	TGCGCCAGCAGCCGAGAGCCGGCCTCGTGGCAGTACTTC
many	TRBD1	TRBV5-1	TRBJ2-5	CASSLEGQKGETQYF	TGCGCCAGCAGCTTGGAGGGACAGAAAGGAGAGACCCAGTACTTC
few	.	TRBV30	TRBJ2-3	CAWSGPGSALTQYF	TGTGCCTGGAGTGGCCCGGGATCCGCACTTACGCAGTATTTT
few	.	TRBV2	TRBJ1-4	CASRLNPAANEKLFF	TGTGCCAGCAGACTCAACCCTGCAGCTAATGAAAAACTGTTTTTT
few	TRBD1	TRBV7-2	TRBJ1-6	CASSLNRGGSPLHF	TGTGCCAGCAGCTTAAACAGGGGAGGTTCACCCCTCCACTTT
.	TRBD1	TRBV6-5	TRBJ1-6	CASSYSLRTGNNSPLHF	TGTGCCAGCAGTTACTCTCTTCGGACAGGGAATAATTCACCCCTCCACTTT
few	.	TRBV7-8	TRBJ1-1	CASSWVGNTEAFF	TGTGCCAGCAGCTGGGTGGGGAACACTGAAGCTTTCTTT
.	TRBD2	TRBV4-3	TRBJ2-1	CASSQDGRAGGRNEQFF	TGCGCCAGCAGCCAAGATGGTCGAGCGGGGGGGCGGAATGAGCAGTTCTTC
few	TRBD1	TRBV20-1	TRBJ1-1	CSARQGGWTEAFF	TGCAGTGCCAGACAGGGTGGGTGGACTGAAGCTTTCTTT
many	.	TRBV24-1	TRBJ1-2	CATSDLSHNYGYTF	TGTGCCACCAGTGATTTGTCCCACAACTATGGCTACACCTTC
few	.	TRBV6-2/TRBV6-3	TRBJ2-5	CASSYKAGETQYF	TGTGCCAGCAGTTATAAAGCCGGGGAGACCCAGTACTTC
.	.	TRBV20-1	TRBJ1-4	CGARRSPEEKLFF	TGCGGTGCTAGAAGGAGCCCGGAGGAAAAACTGTTTTTT
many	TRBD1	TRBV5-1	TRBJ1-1	CASSSLGQGASGTEAFF	TGCGCCAGCAGCTCCCTGGGACAGGGGGCGTCTGGCACTGAAGCTTTCTTT
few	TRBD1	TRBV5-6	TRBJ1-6	CASSLAVGTGRNSPLHF	TGTGCCAGCAGCTTGGCCGTTGGGACAGGTCGGAATTCACCCCTCCACTTT
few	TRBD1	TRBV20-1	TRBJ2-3	CSARRDRDTQYF	TGCAGTGCTAGGAGGGACAGAGATACGCAGTATTTT
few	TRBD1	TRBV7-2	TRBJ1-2	CASSPRQGGGGYTF	TGTGCCAGCAGCCCAAGACAGGGGGGCGGAGGCTACACCTTC
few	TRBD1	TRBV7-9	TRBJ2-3	CASSSPGQGADTQYF	TGTGCCAGCAGCTCCCCTGGACAGGGGGCAGATACGCAGTATTTT
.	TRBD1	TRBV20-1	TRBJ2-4	CSARGGRQGDIQYF	TGCAGTGCTAGAGGTGGGCGGCAGGGGGACATTCAGTACTTC
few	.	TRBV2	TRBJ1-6	CASGRYSYNSPLHF	TGTGCCAGCGGGCGATACTCCTATAATTCACCCCTCCACTTT
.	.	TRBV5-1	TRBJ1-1	CASSLGSIRPEAFF	TGCGCCAGCAGCTTGGGGTCCATCAGGCCTGAAGCTTTCTTT
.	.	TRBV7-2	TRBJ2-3	CASSQFVGTDTQYF	TGTGCCAGCTCCCAATTCGTTGGCACAGATACGCAGTATTTT
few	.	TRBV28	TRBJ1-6	CASSQGTHSPLHF	TGTGCCAGCAGTCAGGGGACTCACTCACCCCTCCACTTT
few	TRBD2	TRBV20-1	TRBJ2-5	CSAPNSGLAGETQYF	TGCAGTGCTCCCAACTCGGGACTAGCCGGAGAGACCCAGTACTTC
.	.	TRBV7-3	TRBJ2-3	CASSLGGASGDTQYF	TGTGCCAGCAGCTTAGGCGGGGCAAGCGGAGATACGCAGTATTTT
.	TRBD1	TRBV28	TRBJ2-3	CASSRGPPGTGGTDTQYF	TGTGCCAGCAGCCGAGGGCCACCAGGGACAGGGGGAACAGATACGCAGTATTTT
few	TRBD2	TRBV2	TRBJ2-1	CASSYHREGLAGSEQFF	TGTGCCAGCAGTTACCACCGAGAGGGACTAGCGGGGAGTGAGCAGTTCTTC
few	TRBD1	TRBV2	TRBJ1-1	CASSDGLQGGATEAFF	TGTGCCAGCAGTGATGGCTTACAGGGGGGGGCCACTGAAGCTTTCTTT
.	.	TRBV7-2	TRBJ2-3	CASSLGGRRDPTDTQYF	TGTGCCAGCAGCTTAGGAGGGCGGCGGGACCCCACAGATACGCAGTATTTT
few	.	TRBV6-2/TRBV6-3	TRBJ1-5	CASSWGPIWQPQHF	TGTGCCAGCAGTTGGGGACCGATTTGGCAGCCCCAGCATTTT
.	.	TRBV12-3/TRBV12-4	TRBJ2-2	CASSYSAGELFF	TGTGCCAGCAGTTATTCGGCCGGGGAGCTGTTTTTT
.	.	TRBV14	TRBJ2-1	CASSQASIYNEQFF	TGTGCCAGCAGCCAAGCGTCGATTTACAATGAGCAGTTCTTC
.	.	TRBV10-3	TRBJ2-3	CAISGPLDGGHTDTQYF	TGTGCCATCAGTGGGCCGCTAGACGGTGGGCACACAGATACGCAGTATTTT
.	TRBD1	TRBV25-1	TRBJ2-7	CASSDPGTGDHEQYF	TGTGCCAGCAGTGACCCCGGGACAGGGGATCACGAGCAGTACTTC
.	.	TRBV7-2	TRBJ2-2	CASSFTRNGELFF	TGTGCCAGCAGCTTTACGCGGAACGGGGAGCTGTTTTTT
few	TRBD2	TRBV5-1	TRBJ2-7	CASSLSGVAQYF	TGCGCCAGCAGCTTGAGCGGGGTGGCACAGTACTTC
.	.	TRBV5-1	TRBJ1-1	CASSSGGGMNTEAFF	TGCGCCAGCAGCTCCGGGGGGGGAATGAACACTGAAGCTTTCTTT
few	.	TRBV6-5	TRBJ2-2	CASSYNRVRGELFF	TGTGCCAGCAGTTATAACAGGGTTAGGGGGGAGCTGTTTTTT
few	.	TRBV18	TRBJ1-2	CASSPFEGSYGYTF	TGTGCCAGCTCACCCTTCGAGGGATCCTATGGCTACACCTTC
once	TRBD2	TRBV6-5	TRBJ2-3	CASSHQRGHTDTQYF	TGTGCCAGCAGCCACCAGCGGGGCCACACAGATACGCAGTATTTT
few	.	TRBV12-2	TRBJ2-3	CASRLPLRVWGTDTQYF	TGTGCAAGTCGCTTACCGTTGAGGGTGTGGGGCACAGATACGCAGTATTTT
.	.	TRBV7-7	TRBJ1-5	CASSHIRQPQHF	TGTGCTAGCAGCCATATTAGGCAGCCCCAGCATTTT
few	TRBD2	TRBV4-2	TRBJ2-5	CASSRLAGSETQYF	TGTGCCAGCAGCCGACTAGCGGGGTCAGAGACCCAGTACTTC
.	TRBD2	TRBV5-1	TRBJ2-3	CASMVGTSVKDTQYF	TGCGCCAGCATGGTAGGGACTAGCGTGAAAGATACGCAGTATTTT
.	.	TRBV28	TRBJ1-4	CASTLDKLNEKLFF	TGTGCCAGCACCCTGGACAAACTTAATGAAAAACTGTTTTTT
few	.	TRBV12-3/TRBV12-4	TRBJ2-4	CASSLYNIQYF	TGTGCCAGCAGTTTGTATAACATTCAGTACTTC